This T cell receptor beta chain is drawn from a study of blood T cell repertoires in COVID-19. Looking at the study overall: There were acute and convalescent COVID-19 samples, and they came from the United States, Italy and Spain.

Sequenced by immunoSEQ multiplex PCR; TCRdb stores in-frame clones only, minus some. The repertoire holds over 100,000 clones, with around 80% as singletons. This clone was observed a few times. The germline gives CDR1 SGHTA, CDR2 FQGNSA. The CDR3 spans 15 residues. The V end lost 1 base, the J end lost 7 bases, and 13 bases lay between the germline ends. This receptor was taken from a human donor in a cohort sampled during active or convalescent COVID-19. This rearrangement joins TRBV7-2 to TRBJ2-2, with D tentatively TRBD1 (6 bases). The sequenced sample was peripheral blood. The CDR3 loop is CASSLVWRGGGELFF. DNA of the CDR3: TGTGCCAGCAGCTTAGTGTGGCGAGGGGGCGGGGAGCTGTTTTTT.